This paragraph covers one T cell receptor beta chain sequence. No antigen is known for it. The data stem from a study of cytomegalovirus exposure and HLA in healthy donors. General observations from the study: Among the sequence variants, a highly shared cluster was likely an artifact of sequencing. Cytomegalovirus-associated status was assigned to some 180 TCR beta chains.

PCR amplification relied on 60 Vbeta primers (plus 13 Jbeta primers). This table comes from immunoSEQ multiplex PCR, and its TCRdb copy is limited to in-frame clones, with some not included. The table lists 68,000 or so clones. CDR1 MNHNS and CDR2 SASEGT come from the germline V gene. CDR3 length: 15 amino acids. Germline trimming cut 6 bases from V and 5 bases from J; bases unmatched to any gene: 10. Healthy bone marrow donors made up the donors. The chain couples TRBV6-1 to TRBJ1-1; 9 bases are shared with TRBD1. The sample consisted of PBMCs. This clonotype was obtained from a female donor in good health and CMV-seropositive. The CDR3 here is CASSPITGGRTEAFF. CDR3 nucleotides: TGTGCCAGCAGCCCTATCACAGGGGGCAGGACTGAAGCTTTCTTT.